Sequencing of this T cell receptor (beta chain) was carried out in a study of blood T cells in healthy people across ages. This CDR3 contains 14 residues. V lost 1 base and J lost 3, with 10 bases in between. Germline CDR1 reads LGHNA; CDR2 reads YNFKEQ. Next came a second PCR, run for about 6 to 11 cycles, which used a sample-barcoded 5' primer along with a J-beta primer mix. TCRdb ran MiXCR on the 5' RACE reads and lists one entry per CDR3 protein. Of about 640,000 distinct CDR3 sequences in the sample, under 65% are singletons; the top ten hold roughly 34%. Specimen: blood. The rearrangement links TRBV4-2 to TRBJ2-7, with unresolved D. The origin of this receptor is a man aged 55 to 69 in good health. CDR3 amino acids: CASSQGLQGYEQYF. The CDR3 region has the DNA TGTGCCAGCAGCCAAGGCTTACAAGGCTACGAGCAGTACTTC.